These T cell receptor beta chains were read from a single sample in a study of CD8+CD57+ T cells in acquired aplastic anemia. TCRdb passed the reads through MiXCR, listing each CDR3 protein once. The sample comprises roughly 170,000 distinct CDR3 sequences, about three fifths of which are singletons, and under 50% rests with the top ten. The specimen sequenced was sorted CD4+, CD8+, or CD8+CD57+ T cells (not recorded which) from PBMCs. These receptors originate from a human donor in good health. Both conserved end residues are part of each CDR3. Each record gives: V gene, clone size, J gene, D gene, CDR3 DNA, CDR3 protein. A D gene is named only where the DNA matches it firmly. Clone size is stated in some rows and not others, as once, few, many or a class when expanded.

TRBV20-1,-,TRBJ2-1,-,TGCAGTGCTAGAGGTTCTAGCCTGGTGCAGTTCTTC,CSARGSSLVQFF
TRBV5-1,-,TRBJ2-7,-,TGCGCCAGCAGTGCAGGGCTCTACGAGCAGTACTTC,CASSAGLYEQYF
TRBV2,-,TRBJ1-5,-,TGTGCCAGCAGTGAATCGCCGGGCCGGGGACCCCAGCATTTT,CASSESPGRGPQHF
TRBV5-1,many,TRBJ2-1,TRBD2,TGCGCCAGCAGCTTGGCCGGGCTAGCGGGAGGGCCAAGGAATGAGCAGTTCTTC,CASSLAGLAGGPRNEQFF
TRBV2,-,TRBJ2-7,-,TGTGCCACCATCGCGACCGGGACTGCCTCCTACGAGCAGTACTTC,CATIATGTASYEQYF
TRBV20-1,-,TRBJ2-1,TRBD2,TGCAGTGCACCCACTAGCGGGGGGGCCTACAATGAGCAGTTCTTC,CSAPTSGGAYNEQFF
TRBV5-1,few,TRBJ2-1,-,TGCGCCAGCAGCTTTGGACAGAGTTACAATGAGCAGTTCTTC,CASSFGQSYNEQFF
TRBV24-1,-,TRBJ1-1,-,TGTGCCACCAGTGACGGCGGCCTACAGGTTATGAACACTGAAGCTTTCTTT,CATSDGGLQVMNTEAFF
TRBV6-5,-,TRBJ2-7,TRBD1,TGTGCCGCCCGGGACAGGGGGCTCCAGTACTTC,CAARDRGLQYF
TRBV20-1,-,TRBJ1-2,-,TGCAGTGCCTGGGACGTCGCGTATGGCTACACCTTC,CSAWDVAYGYTF
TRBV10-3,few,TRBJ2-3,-,TGTGCCATCAGTCGGGACTTCACAGATACGCAGTATTTT,CAISRDFTDTQYF
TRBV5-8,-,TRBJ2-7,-,TGTGCCAGCAGCTTGTGGCAGGACACCTACGAGCAGTACTTC,CASSLWQDTYEQYF
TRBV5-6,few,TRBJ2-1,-,TGTGCCAGCAGCCGAATGACTGAGAATGAGCAGTTCTTC,CASSRMTENEQFF
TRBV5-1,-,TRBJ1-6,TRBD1,TGCGCCAGCAGCTTGGCGGGGACAGGGAGGTCACCCCTCCACTTT,CASSLAGTGRSPLHF
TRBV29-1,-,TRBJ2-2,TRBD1,TGCAGCGTTGACGTGACCGGGACAGGGGCCTCCGCCGGGGAGCTGTTTTTT,CSVDVTGTGASAGELFF
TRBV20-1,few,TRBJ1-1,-,TGCAGCCAGCGGACAGACATGAACACTGAAGCTTTCTTT,CSQRTDMNTEAFF
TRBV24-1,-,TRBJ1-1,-,TGTGCCACCAGTTTGGCAGGGGAAAACACTGAAGCTTTCTTT,CATSLAGENTEAFF
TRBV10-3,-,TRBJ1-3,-,TGTGCCATCCGGAGGGGGATCGAGGAGCACACCATATATTTT,CAIRRGIEEHTIYF
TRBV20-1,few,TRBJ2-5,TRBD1,TGCAGTGCTAGATGGCAGGGGGCTGAAAAGACCCAGTACTTC,CSARWQGAEKTQYF
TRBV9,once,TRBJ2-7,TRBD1,TGTGCCAGCAGCCCTCAGGGACAGGGTGAAAACGAGCAGTACTTC,CASSPQGQGENEQYF
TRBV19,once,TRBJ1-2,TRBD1,TGTGCCAGTAGTATCCCGGGACAGGGCTATGGCTACACCTTC,CASSIPGQGYGYTF
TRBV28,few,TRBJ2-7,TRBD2,TGTGCCAGCAGTTTGTTGAGCCAAGGGACTAGCGGGAGCTACGAGCAGTACTTC,CASSLLSQGTSGSYEQYF
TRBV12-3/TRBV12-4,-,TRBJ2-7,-,TGTGCCAGCAGTTTAGCCCGACTGTCCCAGGGCGAGCAGTACTTC,CASSLARLSQGEQYF
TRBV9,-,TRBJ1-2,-,TGTGCCAGCAGCGGAAGGGTGGGATCCGGCTACACCTTC,CASSGRVGSGYTF
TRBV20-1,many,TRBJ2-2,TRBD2,TGCAGTGCTAGAAAGGGACTAGAAGCGGATCCGAACACCGGGGAGCTGTTTTTT,CSARKGLEADPNTGELFF
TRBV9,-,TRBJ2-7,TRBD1,TGTGCCAGCAGCCCTCAAGGGGACAGGCCCAACGAGCAGTACTTC,CASSPQGDRPNEQYF
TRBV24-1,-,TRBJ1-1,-,TGTGCCACCAGTACGTCCAGGACATGTTGGGTCCCACCTCACACTGAAGCTTTCTTT,CATSTSRTCWVPPHTEAFF
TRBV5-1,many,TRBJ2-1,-,TGCGCCAGCAGCTTGGCAGGGATTTTCCATGAGCAGTTCTTC,CASSLAGIFHEQFF
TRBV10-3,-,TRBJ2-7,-,TGTGCCATCAGGGAGGGGGCGCGGGAGCAGTACTTC,CAIREGAREQYF
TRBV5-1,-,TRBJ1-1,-,TGCGCCAGCAGCTTGAGCCTAACGGAGTACACTGAAGCTTTCTTT,CASSLSLTEYTEAFF
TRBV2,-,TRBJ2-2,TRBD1,TGTGCCACCAGATCGGACAGGTCTTCATCCGGGGAGCTGTTTTTT,CATRSDRSSSGELFF
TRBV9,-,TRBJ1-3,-,TGTGCCAGCAGCGTAACAGATACACCAGGAAACACCATATATTTT,CASSVTDTPGNTIYF
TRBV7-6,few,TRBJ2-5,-,TGTGCCAGCAGCTTGATGGCCCAAGAGACCCAGTACTTC,CASSLMAQETQYF
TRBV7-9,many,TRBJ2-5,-,TGTGCCAGCAGCTTAGTAGTAGGGCCCCAAGAGACCCAGTACTTC,CASSLVVGPQETQYF
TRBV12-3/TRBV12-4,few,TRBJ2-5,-,TGTGCCAGCAGTACTTCAGAGACCCAGTACTTC,CASSTSETQYF
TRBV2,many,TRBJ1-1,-,TGTGCCAGCAGTGACAGCCCAGAAGCTTTCTTT,CASSDSPEAFF
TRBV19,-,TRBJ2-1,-,TGTGCCAGTAGTATTTACCGCGGGCTCAACAATGAGCAGTTCTTC,CASSIYRGLNNEQFF
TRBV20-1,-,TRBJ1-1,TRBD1,TGCAGTGGCAGGACAGGGGGGAGCACTGAAGCTTTCTTT,CSGRTGGSTEAFF
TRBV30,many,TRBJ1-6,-,TGTGCCTGGAGCACAGCGGTCTCCTATAATTCACCCCTCCACTTT,CAWSTAVSYNSPLHF
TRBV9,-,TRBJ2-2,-,TGTGCCAGCAGCGTAGAGGTTCTGCACACCGGGGAGCTGTTTTTT,CASSVEVLHTGELFF
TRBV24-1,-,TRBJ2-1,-,TGTGCCACCAGTCATGACGCGGGATTGGGGAATGAGCAGTTCTTC,CATSHDAGLGNEQFF
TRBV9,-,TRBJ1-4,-,TGTGCCAGCAGCGTAGCTACCGGGGGGACTGAAAAACTGTTTTTT,CASSVATGGTEKLFF
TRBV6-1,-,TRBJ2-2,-,TGTGCCAGCAAGGTGGCCGGGGTGAACACCGGGGAGCTGTTTTTT,CASKVAGVNTGELFF
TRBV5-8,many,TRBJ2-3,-,TGTGCCAGCAGCTTTAGAACAGATACGCAGTATTTT,CASSFRTDTQYF
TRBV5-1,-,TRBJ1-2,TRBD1,TGCGCCAGCAGCCTACCGACAGGGGGTAGGGGCTACACCTTC,CASSLPTGGRGYTF
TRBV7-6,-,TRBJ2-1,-,TGTGCCAGCAGCAGATCGGGGATAAATGAGCAGTTCTTC,CASSRSGINEQFF
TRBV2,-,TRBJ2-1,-,TGTGCCAGCAACCCTCCTAACAATGAGCAGTTCTTC,CASNPPNNEQFF
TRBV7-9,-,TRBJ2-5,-,TGTGCCAGCAGCTTATGGGCTCACAGCTCGCAAGAGACCCAGTACTTC,CASSLWAHSSQETQYF
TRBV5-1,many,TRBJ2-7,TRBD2,TGCGCCAGCAGCACCTGGACTAGCGGCTCCTACGAGCAGTACTTC,CASSTWTSGSYEQYF